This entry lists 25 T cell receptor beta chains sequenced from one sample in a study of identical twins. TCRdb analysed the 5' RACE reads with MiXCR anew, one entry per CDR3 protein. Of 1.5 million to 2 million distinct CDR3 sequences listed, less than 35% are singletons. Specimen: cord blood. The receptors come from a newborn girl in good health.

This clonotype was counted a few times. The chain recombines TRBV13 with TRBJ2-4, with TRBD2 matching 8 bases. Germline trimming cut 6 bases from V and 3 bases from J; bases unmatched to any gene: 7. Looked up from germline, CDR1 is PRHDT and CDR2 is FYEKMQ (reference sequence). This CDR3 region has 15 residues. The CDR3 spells CASRPTSGNKNIQYF. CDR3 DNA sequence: TGTGCCAGCAGGCCCACTAGCGGCAACAAAAACATTCAGTACTTC.

CDR3 sequence reads: CASSTVWAGGHEQFF. CDR3 coding DNA: TGTGCCAGCAGTACCGTATGGGCGGGAGGCCATGAGCAGTTCTTC. The V and J genes are TRBV28 and TRBJ2-1, with 8 bases that match TRBD2. The junction had 11 bases not matched to a gene; V was cut back by 5 bases and J by 8 bases. The V gene's germline CDR1 is MDHEN and CDR2 SYDVKM. The CDR3 is 15 residues long.

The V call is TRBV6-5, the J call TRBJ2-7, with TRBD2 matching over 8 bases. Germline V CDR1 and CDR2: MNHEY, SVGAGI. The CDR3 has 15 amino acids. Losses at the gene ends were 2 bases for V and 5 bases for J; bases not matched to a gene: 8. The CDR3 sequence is CASSYGAGGPHEQYF. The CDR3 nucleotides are TGTGCCAGCAGTTACGGGGCGGGAGGTCCCCACGAGCAGTACTTC.

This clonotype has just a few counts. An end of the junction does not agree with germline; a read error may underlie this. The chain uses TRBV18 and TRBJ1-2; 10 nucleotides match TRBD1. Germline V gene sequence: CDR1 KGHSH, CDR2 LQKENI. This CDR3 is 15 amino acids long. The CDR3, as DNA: TGTGCCAGCTCACCAAGAGCGACAGGGGGCTATGGTTACACCTTC. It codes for CASSPRATGGYGYTF.

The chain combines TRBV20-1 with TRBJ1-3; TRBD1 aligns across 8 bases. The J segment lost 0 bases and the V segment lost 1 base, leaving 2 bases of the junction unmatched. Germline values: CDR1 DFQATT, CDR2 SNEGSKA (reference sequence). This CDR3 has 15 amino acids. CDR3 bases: TGCAGTGCTAGAGTCACAGGGGGCTCTGGAAACACCATATATTTT. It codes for CSARVTGGSGNTIYF.

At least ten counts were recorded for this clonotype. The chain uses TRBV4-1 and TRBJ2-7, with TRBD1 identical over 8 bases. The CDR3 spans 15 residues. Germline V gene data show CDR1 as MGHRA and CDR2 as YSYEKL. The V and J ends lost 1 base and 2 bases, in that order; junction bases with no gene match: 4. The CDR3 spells CASSQVSDRAYEQYF. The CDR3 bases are TGCGCCAGCAGCCAAGTGTCGGACAGGGCCTACGAGCAGTACTTC.

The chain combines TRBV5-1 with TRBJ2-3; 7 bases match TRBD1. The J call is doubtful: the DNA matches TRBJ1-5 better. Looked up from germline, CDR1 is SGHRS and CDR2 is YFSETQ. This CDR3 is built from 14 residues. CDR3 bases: TGCGCCAGCAGCGTAGGACAGGAAGATCAGCCCCAGCATTTT. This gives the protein CASSVGQEDQPQHF.

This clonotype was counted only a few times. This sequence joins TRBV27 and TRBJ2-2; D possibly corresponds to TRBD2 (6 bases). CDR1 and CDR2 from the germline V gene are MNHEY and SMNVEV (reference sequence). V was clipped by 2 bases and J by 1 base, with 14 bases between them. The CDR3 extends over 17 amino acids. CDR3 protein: CASSLRVSSVNTGELFF. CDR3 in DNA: TGTGCCAGCAGTTTAAGGGTCTCTAGCGTGAACACCGGGGAGCTGTTTTTT.

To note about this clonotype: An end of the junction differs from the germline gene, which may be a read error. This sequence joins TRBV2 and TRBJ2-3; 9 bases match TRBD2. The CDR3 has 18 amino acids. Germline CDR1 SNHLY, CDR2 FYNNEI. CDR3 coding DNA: TGTGCCAGCAGCGATCCCGGGCTAGCGGGACAACGCACAGATACGCGGTATTTT. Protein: CASSDPGLAGQRTDTRYF.

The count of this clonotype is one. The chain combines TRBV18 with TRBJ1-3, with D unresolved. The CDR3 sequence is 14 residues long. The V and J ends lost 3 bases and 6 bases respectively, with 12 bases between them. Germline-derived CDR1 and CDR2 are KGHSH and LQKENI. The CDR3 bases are TGTGCCAGCTCACCCCCAAGAGTGGAAAACACCATATATTTT. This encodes CASSPPRVENTIYF.

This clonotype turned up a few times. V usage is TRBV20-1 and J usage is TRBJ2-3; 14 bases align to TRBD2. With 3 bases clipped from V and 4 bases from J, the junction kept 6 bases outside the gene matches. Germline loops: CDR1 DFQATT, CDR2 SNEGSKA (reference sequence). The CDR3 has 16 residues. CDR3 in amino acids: CSARVGLAGESDTQYF. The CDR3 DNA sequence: TGCAGTGCTAGGGTGGGACTAGCGGGAGAGTCAGATACGCAGTATTTT.

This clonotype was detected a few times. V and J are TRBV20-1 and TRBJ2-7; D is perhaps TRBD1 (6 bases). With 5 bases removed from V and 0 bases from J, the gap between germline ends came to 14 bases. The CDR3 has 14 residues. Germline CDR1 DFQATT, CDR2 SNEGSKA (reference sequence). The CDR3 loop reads CSALRDTNSYEQYF. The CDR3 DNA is TGCAGTGCTCTCCGGGACACCAACTCCTACGAGCAGTACTTC.

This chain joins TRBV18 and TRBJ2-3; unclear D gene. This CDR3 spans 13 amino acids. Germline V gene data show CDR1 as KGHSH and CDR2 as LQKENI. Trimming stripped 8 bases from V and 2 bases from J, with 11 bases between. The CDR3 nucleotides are TGTGCCAGCGGCTTCGTACTCACAGATACGCAGTATTTT. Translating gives CASGFVLTDTQYF.

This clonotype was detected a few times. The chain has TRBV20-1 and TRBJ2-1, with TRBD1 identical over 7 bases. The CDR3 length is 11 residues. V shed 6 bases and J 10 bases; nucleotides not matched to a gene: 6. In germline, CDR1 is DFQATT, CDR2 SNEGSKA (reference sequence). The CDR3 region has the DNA TGCAGTGCGAGACAGGGTGGAGAGCAGTTCTTC. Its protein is CSARQGGEQFF.

The CDR3 nucleotides are TGTGCTAGTGGTTTGCAGGCGGGGCGTGGTGAGCAGTACTTC. Its translation is CASGLQAGRGEQYF. The gene calls are TRBV12-5 and TRBJ2-5, with D tentatively TRBD2 (6 bases). V lost 2 bases and J lost 11, with 18 bases in between. The CDR3 extends over 14 amino acids. Germline loops: CDR1 LGHNT, CDR2 FRNRAP.

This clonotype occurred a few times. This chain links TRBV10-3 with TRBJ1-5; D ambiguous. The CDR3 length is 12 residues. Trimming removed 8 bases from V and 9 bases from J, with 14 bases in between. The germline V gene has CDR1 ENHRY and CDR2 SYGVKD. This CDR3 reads CAIGSLVMPQHF. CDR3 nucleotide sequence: TGTGCCATCGGCTCCTTAGTCATGCCCCAGCATTTT.

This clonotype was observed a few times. CDR3 residues: CASSLVRDRGHNEQFF. The CDR3 DNA sequence: TGTGCCAGCAGCTTAGTTCGGGACAGGGGTCACAATGAGCAGTTCTTC. V usage is TRBV7-9 and J usage is TRBJ2-1, with 10 nucleotides matching TRBD1. This CDR3 is built from 16 residues. The germline gives CDR1 SEHNR, CDR2 FQNEAQ (reference sequence). J lost 5 bases, V lost 1 base, and 5 bases had no gene match.

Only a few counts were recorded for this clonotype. The CDR3 loop reads CASKTRGTDTQYF. CDR3 coding DNA: TGTGCCAGCAAAACCAGGGGCACAGATACGCAGTATTTT. This chain links TRBV6-6 with TRBJ2-3; D may be TRBD1 (5 bases). V lost 7 bases to trimming and J lost 1 base, with 9 bases between them. Germline-derived CDR1 and CDR2 are MNHNY and SVGAGI (reference sequence). This CDR3 has 13 amino acids.

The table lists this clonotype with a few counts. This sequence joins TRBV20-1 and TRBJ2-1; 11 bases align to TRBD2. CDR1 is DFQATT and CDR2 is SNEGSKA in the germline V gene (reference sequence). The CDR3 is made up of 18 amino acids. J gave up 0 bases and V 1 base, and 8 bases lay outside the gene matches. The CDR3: CSARAGLAVPSSYNEQFF. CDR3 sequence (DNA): TGCAGTGCTAGAGCGGGACTAGCGGTTCCGAGCTCCTACAATGAGCAGTTCTTC.

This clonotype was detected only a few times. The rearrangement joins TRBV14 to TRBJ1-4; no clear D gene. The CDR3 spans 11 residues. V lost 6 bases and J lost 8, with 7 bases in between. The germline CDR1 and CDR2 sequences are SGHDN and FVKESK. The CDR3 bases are TGTGCCAGCAGAAAGACGGAAAAACTGTTTTTT. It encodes CASRKTEKLFF.

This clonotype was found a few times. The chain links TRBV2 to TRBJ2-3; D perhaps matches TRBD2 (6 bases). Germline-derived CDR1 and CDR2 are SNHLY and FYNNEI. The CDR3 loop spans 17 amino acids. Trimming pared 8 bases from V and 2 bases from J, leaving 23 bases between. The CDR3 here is CASVSALRDFDTDTQYF. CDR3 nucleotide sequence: TGTGCCAGCGTTTCCGCGCTACGGGACTTCGACACAGATACGCAGTATTTT.

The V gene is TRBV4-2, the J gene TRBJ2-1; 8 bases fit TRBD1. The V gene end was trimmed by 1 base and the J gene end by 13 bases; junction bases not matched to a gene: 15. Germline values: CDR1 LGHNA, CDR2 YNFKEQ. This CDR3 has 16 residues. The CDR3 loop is CASSQGPGQGEETQFF. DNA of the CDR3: TGTGCCAGCAGCCAAGGACCAGGACAGGGTGAAGAGACCCAGTTCTTC.

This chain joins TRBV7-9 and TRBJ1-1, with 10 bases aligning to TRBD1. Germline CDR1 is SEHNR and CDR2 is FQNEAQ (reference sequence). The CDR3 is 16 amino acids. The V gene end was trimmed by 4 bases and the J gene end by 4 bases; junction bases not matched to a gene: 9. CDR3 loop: CASSSPTGGSTTEAFF. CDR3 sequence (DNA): TGTGCCAGCAGCTCACCGACAGGGGGCTCGACCACTGAAGCTTTCTTT.

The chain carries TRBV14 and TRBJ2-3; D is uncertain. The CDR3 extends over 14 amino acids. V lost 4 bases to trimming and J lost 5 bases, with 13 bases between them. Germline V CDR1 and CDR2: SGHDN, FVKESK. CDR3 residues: CASSPRIWRDTQYF. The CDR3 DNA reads TGTGCCAGCAGCCCCCGTATTTGGAGAGATACGCAGTATTTT. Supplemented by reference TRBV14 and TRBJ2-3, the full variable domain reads EAGVTQFPSHSVIEKGQTVTLRCDPISGHDNLYWYRRVMGKEIKFLLHFVKESKQDESGMPNNRFLAERTGGTYSTLKVQPAELEDSGVYFCASSPRIWRDTQYFGPGTRLTVL.

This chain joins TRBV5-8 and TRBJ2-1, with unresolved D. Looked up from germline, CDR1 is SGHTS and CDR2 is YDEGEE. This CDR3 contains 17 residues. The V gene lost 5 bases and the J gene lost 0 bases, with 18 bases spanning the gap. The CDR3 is CASSPNGGLSSYNEQFF. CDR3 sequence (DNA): TGTGCCAGCAGTCCCAATGGTGGTCTCAGCTCCTACAATGAGCAGTTCTTC. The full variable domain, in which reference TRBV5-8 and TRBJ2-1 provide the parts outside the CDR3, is EAGVTQSPTHLIKTRGQQATLRCSPISGHTSVYWYQQALGLGLQFLLWYDEGEERNRGNFPPRFSGRQFPNYSSELNVNALELEDSALYLCASSPNGGLSSYNEQFFGPGTRLTVL.